This is a list of T cell receptor beta chains from one sample in a study of beta chain features in type 1 diabetes. TCRdb's table, derived via immunoSEQ multiplex PCR, lists solely in-frame clones and lacks some. Among nearly 700,000 clones listed, 10% to 15% were seen once. Sequenced sample: naive CD4+ T cells from blood. The receptors were gathered from a man between 18 and 35 years old with type 1 diabetes. Each CDR3 is given with its conserved first and last residue. Each record gives: D gene, J gene, clone size, V gene, CDR3 DNA, CDR3 protein. A D gene is named only where the DNA matches it firmly. Not every row has a clone size; where given, it reads once, few, many or a size class.

>TRBD2|TRBJ2-5|.|TRBV28
TGTGCCAGCAGTTTATATATAGCGGGGATTGGAGAGACCCAGTACTTC
CASSLYIAGIGETQYF
>.|TRBJ1-4|.|TRBV30
TGTGCCTGGAGTGCAAAAACAGGAGAGTATGAAAAACTGTTTTTT
CAWSAKTGEYEKLFF
>.|TRBJ1-6|few|TRBV6-1
TGTGCCAGCAGTGAAAGGGGGGATTCACCCCTCCACTTT
CASSERGDSPLHF
>.|TRBJ1-6|few|TRBV7-6
TGTGCCAGCAGCTTAGCCGGGGCGGGCCTTAATTCACCCCTCCACTTT
CASSLAGAGLNSPLHF
>.|TRBJ1-2|.|TRBV7-9
TGTGCCAGCAGCTTAGAGGCAGGCCGAGGGAACTATGGCTACACCTTC
CASSLEAGRGNYGYTF
>.|TRBJ2-5|few|TRBV18
TGTGCCAGCTCACCACTGGACCGAGAGACCCAGTACTTC
CASSPLDRETQYF
>TRBD1|TRBJ2-3|few|TRBV14
TGTGCCAGCAGCCTCTCTGACAGGGGCCCCTCAGATACGCAGTATTTT
CASSLSDRGPSDTQYF
>.|TRBJ1-3|few|TRBV20-1
TGCAGTGCTGGTTCTGGAAACACCATATATTTT
CSAGSGNTIYF
>.|TRBJ1-1|few|TRBV29-1
TGCAGCGTCCTACCGCCAGGAGGGACTGAAGCTTTCTTT
CSVLPPGGTEAFF
>TRBD1|TRBJ1-4|few|TRBV25-1
TGTGCCAGCAGTGAAGGCCCACAGGGGAAACTGTTTTTT
CASSEGPQGKLFF
>.|TRBJ2-2|.|TRBV5-6
TGTGCCAGCAGCCCAAGGGGGGTTTTAGCCGGGGAGCTGTTTTTT
CASSPRGVLAGELFF
>.|TRBJ2-7|.|TRBV7-3
TGTGCCAGCAGCTCTACCCGGGACACCGACGAGCAGTACTTC
CASSSTRDTDEQYF
>.|TRBJ2-1|.|TRBV2
TGTGCCAGCAGTGAAAATGGCTTCGGGGAGCAGTTCTTC
CASSENGFGEQFF
>.|TRBJ2-7|.|TRBV5-4
TGTGCCAGCAGCTTGGCGGGAAGTGAGAGCGCCTACGAGCAGTACTTC
CASSLAGSESAYEQYF
>TRBD2|TRBJ2-5|few|TRBV5-6
TGTGCCAGCAGCTTAGGACTAGCGGGGGTTCAAGAGACCCAGTACTTC
CASSLGLAGVQETQYF
>.|TRBJ2-3|few|TRBV7-6
TGTGCCAGCAGCCCGCAGTGGGGGCGGTCGGCAGATACGCAGTATTTT
CASSPQWGRSADTQYF
>.|TRBJ2-7|.|TRBV9
TGTGCCAGCAGCGTGGGGGACGCAACCTACGAGCAGTACTTC
CASSVGDATYEQYF
>TRBD1|TRBJ1-1|few|TRBV6-5
TGTGCCAGCAGAACGGCGACAGGGGAAGCTTTCTTT
CASRTATGEAFF
>TRBD2|TRBJ2-3|.|TRBV6-4
TGTGCCAGCAAACCTAGCGGGGCTAGCACAGATACGCAGTATTTT
CASKPSGASTDTQYF
>.|TRBJ2-1|few|TRBV11-1
TGTGCCAGCAGCTTAGGGTTGAGCAGCAATGAGCAGTTCTTC
CASSLGLSSNEQFF
>.|TRBJ1-2|few|TRBV5-1
TGCGCCAGCAGCTTGGCCCCGGGGAACTATGGCTACACCTTC
CASSLAPGNYGYTF
>TRBD2|TRBJ2-1|few|TRBV7-3
TGTGCCAGCAGCTTAAAGGCTAGCGGGGGATCCTACAATGAGCAGTTCTTC
CASSLKASGGSYNEQFF
>.|TRBJ2-4|few|TRBV28
TGTGCCAGCAGGCTACGGGACTCCTCAGGGGCGTATGCCAAAAACATTCAGTACTTC
CASRLRDSSGAYAKNIQYF
>.|TRBJ2-1|few|TRBV5-4
TGTGCCAGCAGCCCGCAGAGTGGGTCCTACAATGAGCAGTTCTTC
CASSPQSGSYNEQFF
>TRBD2|TRBJ2-5|few|TRBV25-1
TGTGCCAGCAGTTCCCTGGGACTAGGAGATCAAGAGACCCAGTACTTC
CASSSLGLGDQETQYF
>TRBD1|TRBJ2-7|.|TRBV6-1
TGTGCCAGCGGGAGGACAGGGACGGACGAGCAGTACTTC
CASGRTGTDEQYF
>.|TRBJ2-2|few|TRBV30
TGTGCCTGGAGTTCCGGGAGCGTCACCGGGGAGCTGTTTTTT
CAWSSGSVTGELFF
>.|TRBJ2-7|.|TRBV29-1
TGCAGCGTTGAATTAGCGCAGGGGTACGAGCAGTACTTC
CSVELAQGYEQYF
>.|TRBJ2-7|.|TRBV13
TGTGCCAGCAGCTCACGAGGAACCTACGAGCAGTACTTC
CASSSRGTYEQYF
>.|TRBJ1-6|.|TRBV6-5
TGTGCCAGCAGTAACGATGGGTCACCCCTCCACTTT
CASSNDGSPLHF
>.|TRBJ1-1|few|TRBV18
TGTGCCAGCTCACCAGTGAGGGGCAAGAACACTGAAGCTTTCTTT
CASSPVRGKNTEAFF
>.|TRBJ1-1|.|TRBV28
TGTGCCAGCAGTTTTGGCCCCTCGCGGGGCTTTGACACTGAAGCTTTCTTT
CASSFGPSRGFDTEAFF
>.|TRBJ2-5|few|TRBV6-6
TGTGCCAGCAGTTACGTCCAAGTGGGAGAGACCCAGTACTTC
CASSYVQVGETQYF
>TRBD1|TRBJ1-1|.|TRBV23-1
TGCGCCAGCAGTCATCGGGACAGGTTGATCACTGAAGCTTTCTTT
CASSHRDRLITEAFF
>.|TRBJ1-5|few|TRBV19
TGTGCCAGTAGTATAGTTGCCCAGCCCCAGCATTTT
CASSIVAQPQHF
>.|TRBJ1-2|few|TRBV29-1
TGCAGCGTTGAGGGGACACCTTATGGCTACACCTTC
CSVEGTPYGYTF
>TRBD1|TRBJ2-7|.|TRBV18
TGTGCCAGCTCACCAAATAGGGGGCAGGACGAGCAGTACTTC
CASSPNRGQDEQYF
>.|TRBJ1-5|.|TRBV10-3
TGTGCCATCAGTGAATCGGGAAACAATCAGCCCCAGCATTTT
CAISESGNNQPQHF
>.|TRBJ2-7|few|TRBV18
TGTGCCAGCTCACCCGGGACATTCTTCTACGAGCAGTACTTC
CASSPGTFFYEQYF
>.|TRBJ2-3|few|TRBV20-1
TGCAGTGGGCAGGGCGATACGCAGTATTTT
CSGQGDTQYF
>.|TRBJ2-6|few|TRBV7-6
TGTGCCAGCAGCCCGATCTTAGGGGGGGCCAACGTCCTGACTTTC
CASSPILGGANVLTF
>.|TRBJ1-2|.|TRBV6-5
TGTGCCAGCAGCTATCAGCGAAACTATGGCTACACCTTC
CASSYQRNYGYTF
>.|TRBJ1-2|few|TRBV29-1
TGCAGCGTTGGCGAGGCAGAGTATGGCTACACCTTC
CSVGEAEYGYTF
>.|TRBJ2-7|few|TRBV15
TGTGCCACCAGCAGAGATGAGGCCTACGAGCAGTACTTC
CATSRDEAYEQYF
>TRBD1|TRBJ2-3|.|TRBV28
TGTGCCAGCACGACAGGGTTGGATACGCAGTATTTT
CASTTGLDTQYF
>TRBD2|TRBJ2-1|few|TRBV14
TGTGCCAGCAGCCTGCTCCCGGGACTAGCGGGGGGGCGCAACAATGAGCAGTTCTTC
CASSLLPGLAGGRNNEQFF
>TRBD1|TRBJ1-4|few|TRBV2
TGTGCCAGCAATCGACAGGGGCCCGGGGAAAAACTGTTTTTT
CASNRQGPGEKLFF
>.|TRBJ1-4|.|TRBV13
TGTGCCAGCAGCCTTAAGACAGGTGGGGTCGAAAAACTGTTTTTT
CASSLKTGGVEKLFF
>.|TRBJ1-6|.|TRBV7-9
TGTGCCAGCAGCTCGAATCTAAACCTCCACTTT
CASSSNLNLHF
>.|TRBJ1-1|.|TRBV20-1
TGCAGTGCTAGTGCGCCAGTTGAAGCTTTCTTT
CSASAPVEAFF
>TRBD1|TRBJ1-5|few|TRBV6-5
TGTGCCAGCAGTCTGGACAGGGATTATCAGCCCCAGCATTTT
CASSLDRDYQPQHF
>TRBD1|TRBJ2-1|.|TRBV4-1
TGCGCCAGCAGCCAAGATGAGGACAGGGGAGGCAATGAGCAGTTCTTC
CASSQDEDRGGNEQFF
>.|TRBJ2-1|few|TRBV7-3
TGTGCCAGCAGCTTAAGCCTAACGAATGAGCAGTTCTTC
CASSLSLTNEQFF
>TRBD1|TRBJ1-1|few|TRBV4-1
TGCGCCAGCAGCCAATGGTTAAGACAGGGAAGCACTGAAGCTTTCTTT
CASSQWLRQGSTEAFF
>.|TRBJ1-6|.|TRBV27
TGTGCCAGCAGTCCGCCGGGGTTCTCACCCCTCCACTTT
CASSPPGFSPLHF